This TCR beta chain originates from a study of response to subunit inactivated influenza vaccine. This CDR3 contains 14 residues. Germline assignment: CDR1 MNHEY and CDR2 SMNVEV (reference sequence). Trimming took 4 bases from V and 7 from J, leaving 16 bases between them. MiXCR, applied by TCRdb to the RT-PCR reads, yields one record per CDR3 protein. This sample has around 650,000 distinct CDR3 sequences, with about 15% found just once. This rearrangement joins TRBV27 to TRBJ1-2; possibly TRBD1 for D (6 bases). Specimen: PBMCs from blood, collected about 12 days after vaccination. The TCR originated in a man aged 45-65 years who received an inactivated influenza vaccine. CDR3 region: CASSYRHRAAGYTF. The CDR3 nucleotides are TGTGCCAGCAGTTACCGACACAGGGCAGCTGGCTACACCTTC.